This T cell receptor (beta chain) was recorded in a study of T cell responses to AZD1222 COVID-19 vaccine. This clone was seen just once. Assay: immunoSEQ multiplex PCR; the TCRdb copy retains only in-frame clones and omits some. The table has 110,000 or so clones, approximately 90% seen once; the top ten hold under 6.5%. CDR3 length equals 13 residues. V was pared by 4 bases and J by 2 bases, with 3 bases between. Sequenced material: peripheral blood, taken 28 days after the second AZD1222 dose. The TCR originated in an adult who received the AZD1222 COVID-19 vaccine. The rearrangement uses TRBV12-3 or TRBV12-4 and TRBJ1-6, with D hard to call. In DNA form, the CDR3 reads TGTGCCAGCAGTTGGACCTATAATTCACCCCTCCACTTT. This sequence encodes CASSWTYNSPLHF.